These T cell receptor beta chains were read from a single sample in a study of shared clonotypes between healthy human individuals. The assay was immunoSEQ multiplex PCR, and TCRdb's table has in-frame clones only and misses some. The sample lists 650,000 to 800,000 clones, around 70% seen once, with approximately 1.7% in the top ten. The sample consisted of memory CD4+ T cells sorted from blood. Receptor source: a woman aged 25 to 45 in good health. Both conserved end residues are part of each CDR3. D genes are given only for firm matches. Size values are once, few and many counts, or a class for expanded clones, and some rows have none.

d_call	v_call	j_call	clone_size	cdr3_aa	cdr3_nt
.	TRBV5-1	TRBJ2-7	few	CASSLVGGSTYEQYF	TGCGCCAGCAGCTTGGTCGGCGGTAGCACCTACGAGCAGTACTTC
.	TRBV27	TRBJ2-1	once	CASSFAGMTYGNEQFF	TGTGCCAGCAGTTTTGCGGGAATGACTTATGGTAATGAGCAGTTCTTC
.	TRBV27	TRBJ1-3	.	CASSLIGRSDTIYF	TGTGCCAGCAGTTTAATCGGCAGATCGGACACCATATATTTT
.	TRBV20-1	TRBJ2-1	few	CSASPLYEQFF	TGCAGTGCTAGCCCCTTATATGAGCAGTTCTTC
.	TRBV7-8	TRBJ1-1	.	CATRTLMNTEAFF	TGTGCCACTCGGACACTAATGAACACTGAAGCTTTCTTT
TRBD2	TRBV5-1	TRBJ2-1	.	CASSLGGLAGQFSYNEQFF	TGCGCCAGCAGCTTGGGGGGACTAGCGGGCCAGTTCTCCTACAATGAGCAGTTCTTC
TRBD1	TRBV6-5	TRBJ1-4	.	CASRGGTGFEKLFF	TGTGCCAGCAGGGGCGGGACAGGTTTTGAAAAACTGTTTTTT
TRBD1	TRBV2	TRBJ2-5	once	CASRTGGSAETQYF	TGTGCCAGCCGAACAGGGGGGAGTGCGGAGACCCAGTACTTC
TRBD1	TRBV5-1	TRBJ2-7	.	CASSITTGGYEQYF	TGCGCCAGCAGCATCACGACAGGGGGCTACGAGCAGTACTTC
.	TRBV23-1	TRBJ1-3	.	CASSYKDGASGNTIYF	TGCGCCAGCAGTTATAAGGACGGAGCTTCCGGAAACACCATATATTTT